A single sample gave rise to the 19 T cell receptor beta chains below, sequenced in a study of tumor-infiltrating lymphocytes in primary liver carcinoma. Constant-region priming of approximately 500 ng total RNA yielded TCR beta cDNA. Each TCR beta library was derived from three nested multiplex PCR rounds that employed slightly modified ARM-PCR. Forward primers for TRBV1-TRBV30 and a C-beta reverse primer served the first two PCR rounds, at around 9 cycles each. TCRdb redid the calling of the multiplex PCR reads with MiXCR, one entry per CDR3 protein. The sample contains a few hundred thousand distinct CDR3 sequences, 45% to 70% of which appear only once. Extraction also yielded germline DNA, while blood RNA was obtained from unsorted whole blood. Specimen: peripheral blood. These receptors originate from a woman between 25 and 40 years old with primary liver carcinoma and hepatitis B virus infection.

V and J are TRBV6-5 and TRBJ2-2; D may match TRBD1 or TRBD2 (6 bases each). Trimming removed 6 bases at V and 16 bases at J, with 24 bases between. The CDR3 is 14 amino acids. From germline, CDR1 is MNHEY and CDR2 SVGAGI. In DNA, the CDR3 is TGTGCCAGCAGACGAGGGGGGAACCCCGGGGAGACGTTTTTT. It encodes CASRRGGNPGETFF.

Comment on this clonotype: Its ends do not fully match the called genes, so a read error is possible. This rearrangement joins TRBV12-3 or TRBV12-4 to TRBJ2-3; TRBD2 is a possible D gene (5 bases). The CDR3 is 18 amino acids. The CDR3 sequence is CASSLVSVASSSTDTRYF. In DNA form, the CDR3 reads TGTGCCAGCAGTTTAGTATCGGTGGCGAGTTCTAGCACAGATACGCGGTATTTT.

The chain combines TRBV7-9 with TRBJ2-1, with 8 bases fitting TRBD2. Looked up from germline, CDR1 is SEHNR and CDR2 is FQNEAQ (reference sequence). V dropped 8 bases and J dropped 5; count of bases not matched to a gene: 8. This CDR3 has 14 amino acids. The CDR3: CASRSGSAHNEQFF. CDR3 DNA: TGTGCCAGCCGGAGCGGGAGCGCCCACAATGAGCAGTTCTTC.

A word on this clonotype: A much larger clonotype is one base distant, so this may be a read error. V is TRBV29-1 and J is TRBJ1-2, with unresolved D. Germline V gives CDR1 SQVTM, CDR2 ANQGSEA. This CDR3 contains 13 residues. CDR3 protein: CIAAFSPGDGYTF. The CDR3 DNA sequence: TGCATCGCAGCGTTTAGTCCCGGGGATGGCTACACCTTC.

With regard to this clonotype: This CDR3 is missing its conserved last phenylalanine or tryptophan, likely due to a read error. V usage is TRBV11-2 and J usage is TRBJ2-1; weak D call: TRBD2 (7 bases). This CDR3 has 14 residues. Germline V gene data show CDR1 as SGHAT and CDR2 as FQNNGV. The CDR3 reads CVSSRGASVNEQFV. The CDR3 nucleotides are TGTGTCAGCAGCCGGGGGGCAAGCGTCAATGAGCAGTTCGTC.

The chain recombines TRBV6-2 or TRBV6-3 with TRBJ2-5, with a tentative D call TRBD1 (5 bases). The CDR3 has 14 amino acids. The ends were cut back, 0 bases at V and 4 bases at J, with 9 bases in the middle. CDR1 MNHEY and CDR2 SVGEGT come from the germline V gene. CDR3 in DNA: TGTGCCAGCAGTTACTCGAGTCAGGGAGAGACCCAGTACTTC. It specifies CASSYSSQGETQYF.

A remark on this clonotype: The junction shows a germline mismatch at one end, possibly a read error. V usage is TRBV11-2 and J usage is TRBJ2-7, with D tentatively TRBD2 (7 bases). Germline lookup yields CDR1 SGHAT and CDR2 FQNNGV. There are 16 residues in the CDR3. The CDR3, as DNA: TGTGCCAGCAGCTTTCCCGAAGGCGGGGGCGGTGACGAGCGGTACTTC. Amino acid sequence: CASSFPEGGGGDERYF.

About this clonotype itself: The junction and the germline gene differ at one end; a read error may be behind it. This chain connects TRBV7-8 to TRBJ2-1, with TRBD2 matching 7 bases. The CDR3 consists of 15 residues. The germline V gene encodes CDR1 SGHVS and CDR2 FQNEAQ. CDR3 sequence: CASSLGSPSGNVQFF. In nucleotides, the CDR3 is TGTGCCAGCAGCTTAGGGTCTCCCAGCGGGAATGTGCAGTTCTTC.

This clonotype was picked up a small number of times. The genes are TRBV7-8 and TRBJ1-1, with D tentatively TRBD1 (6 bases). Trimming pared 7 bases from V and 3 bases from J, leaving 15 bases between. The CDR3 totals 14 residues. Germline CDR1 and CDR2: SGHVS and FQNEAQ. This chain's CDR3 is CASTPQGWDTEAFF. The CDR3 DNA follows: TGTGCCAGCACCCCACAGGGTTGGGACACTGAAGCTTTCTTT.

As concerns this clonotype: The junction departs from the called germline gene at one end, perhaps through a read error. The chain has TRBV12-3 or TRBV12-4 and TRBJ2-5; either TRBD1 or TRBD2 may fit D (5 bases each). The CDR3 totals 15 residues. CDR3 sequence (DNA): TGTGCAAGCAGTTTAGGCGGGTCCGAGGGGGAGACCCAGTACTTC. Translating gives CASSLGGSEGETQYF.

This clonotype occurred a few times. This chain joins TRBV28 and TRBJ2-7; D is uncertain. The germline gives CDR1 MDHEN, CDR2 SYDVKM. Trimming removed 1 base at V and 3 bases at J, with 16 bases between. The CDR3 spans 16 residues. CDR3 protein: CASSLFSGQRYYEQYF. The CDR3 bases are TGTGCCAGCAGTTTATTTTCAGGCCAACGCTACTACGAGCAGTACTTC.

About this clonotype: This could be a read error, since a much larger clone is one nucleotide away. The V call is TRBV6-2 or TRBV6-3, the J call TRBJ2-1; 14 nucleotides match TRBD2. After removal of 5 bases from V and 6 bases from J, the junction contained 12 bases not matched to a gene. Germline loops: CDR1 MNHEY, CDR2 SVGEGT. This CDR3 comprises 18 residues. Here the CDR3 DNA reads TGTGCCAGCAGTCAACTCCGACTAGCGGGAGGGCTTCTCAATGAGCAGTTCTTC. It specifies CASSQLRLAGGLLNEQFF.

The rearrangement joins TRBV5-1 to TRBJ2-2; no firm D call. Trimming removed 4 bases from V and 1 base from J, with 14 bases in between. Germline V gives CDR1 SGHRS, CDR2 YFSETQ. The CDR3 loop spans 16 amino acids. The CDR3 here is CASSIGPLGNTGELFF. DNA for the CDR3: TGCGCCAGCAGCATCGGCCCCCTCGGGAACACCGGGGAGCTGTTTTTT.

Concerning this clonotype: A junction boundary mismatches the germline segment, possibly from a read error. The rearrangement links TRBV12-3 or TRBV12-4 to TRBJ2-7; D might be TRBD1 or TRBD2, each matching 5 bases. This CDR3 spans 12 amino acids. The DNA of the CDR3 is TGTGCCGGCAGTCTAGACGGGACCCGGCAGTACTTC. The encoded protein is CAGSLDGTRQYF.

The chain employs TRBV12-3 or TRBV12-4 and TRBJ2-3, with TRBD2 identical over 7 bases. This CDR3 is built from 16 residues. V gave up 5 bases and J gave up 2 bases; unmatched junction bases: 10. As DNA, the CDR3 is TGTGCCAGCAGTCCCCCCTCGGGAGGTACCACAGATACGCAGTATTTT. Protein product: CASSPPSGGTTDTQYF.

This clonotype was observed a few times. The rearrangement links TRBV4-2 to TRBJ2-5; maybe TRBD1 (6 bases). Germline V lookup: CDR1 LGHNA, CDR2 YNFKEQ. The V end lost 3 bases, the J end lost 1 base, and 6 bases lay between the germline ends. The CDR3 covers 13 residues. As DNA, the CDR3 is TGTGCCAGCAGCCAGGACAGCCAAGAGACCCAGTACTTC. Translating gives CASSQDSQETQYF.

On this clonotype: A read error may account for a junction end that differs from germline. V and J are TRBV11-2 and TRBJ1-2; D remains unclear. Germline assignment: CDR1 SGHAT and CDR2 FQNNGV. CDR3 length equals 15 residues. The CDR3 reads CTSSLGSTGMGGYTF. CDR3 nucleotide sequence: TGTACCAGCAGCCTAGGAAGTACTGGGATGGGGGGCTACACCTTC.

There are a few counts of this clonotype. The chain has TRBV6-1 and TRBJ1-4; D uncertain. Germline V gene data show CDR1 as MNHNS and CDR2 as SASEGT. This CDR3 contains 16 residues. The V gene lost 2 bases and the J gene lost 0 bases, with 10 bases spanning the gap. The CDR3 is CASSEILFATNEKLFF. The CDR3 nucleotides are TGTGCCAGCAGTGAAATCCTTTTTGCAACTAATGAAAAACTGTTTTTT.

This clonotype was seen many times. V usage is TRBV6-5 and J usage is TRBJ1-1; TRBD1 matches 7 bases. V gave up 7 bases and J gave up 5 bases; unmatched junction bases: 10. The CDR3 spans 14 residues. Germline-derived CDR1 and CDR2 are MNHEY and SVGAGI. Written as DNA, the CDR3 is TGTGCCAGCACCCACCGGGACAGACGTACTGAAGCTTTCTTT. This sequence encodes CASTHRDRRTEAFF.